One sample yielded the 19 T cell receptor beta chains listed below, sequenced in a study of T cell changes during pregnancy in multiple sclerosis. Produced via immunoSEQ multiplex PCR; TCRdb's table is partial and in-frame only. Of approximately 25,000 clones listed, roughly 86% are singletons. The input for sequencing was CD8+ T cells from peripheral blood mononuclear cells, taken in the second trimester of pregnancy. Every receptor here comes from a female donor with multiple sclerosis, enrolled in a pregnancy study.

The chain couples TRBV27 to TRBJ1-5; 8 bases align to TRBD1. With 5 bases clipped from V and 6 bases from J, the junction kept 6 bases outside the gene matches. Germline V lookup: CDR1 MNHEY, CDR2 SMNVEV (reference sequence). The CDR3 loop spans 14 amino acids. The CDR3 loop is CASSITGGGQPQHF. The CDR3 nucleotides read TGTGCCAGCAGTATCACAGGGGGGGGTCAGCCCCAGCATTTT.

The rearrangement uses TRBV29-1 and TRBJ1-1; D unresolved. The CDR3 runs to 12 residues. Germline V gives CDR1 SQVTM, CDR2 ANQGSEA. Trimming removed 6 bases from V and 1 base from J, with 9 bases in between. As DNA, the CDR3 is TGCAGCGTGAAGACATCGAACACTGAAGCTTTCTTT. This codes for CSVKTSNTEAFF.

V is TRBV5-1 and J is TRBJ2-3; 7 nucleotides agree with TRBD1. The CDR3 is 14 residues long. Germline-derived CDR1 and CDR2 are SGHRS and YFSETQ. With 2 bases clipped from V and 6 bases from J, the junction kept 6 bases outside the gene matches. The CDR3, as DNA: TGCGCCAGCAGCTTAGGGGGCCAAGTGGATACGCAGTATTTT. Its protein is CASSLGGQVDTQYF. Full variable domain (outside the CDR3, taken from reference TRBV5-1 and TRBJ2-3): KAGVTQTPRYLIKTRGQQVTLSCSPISGHRSVSWYQQTPGQGLQFLFEYFSETQRNKGNFPGRFSGRQFSNSRSEMNVSTLELGDSALYLCASSLGGQVDTQYFGPGTRLTVL.

The CDR3 spells CASRQGYTEAFF. The CDR3 nucleotides are TGTGCCAGCAGGCAGGGGTACACTGAAGCTTTCTTT. This chain uses TRBV2 with TRBJ1-1; tentatively, D is TRBD1 (6 bases). CDR1 SNHLY and CDR2 FYNNEI come from the germline V gene. V was clipped by 6 bases and J by 3 bases, with 8 bases between them. This CDR3 has 12 amino acids. The variable domain in full, with the rest retrieved from reference TRBV2 and TRBJ1-1, is EPEVTQTPSHQVTQMGQEVILRCVPISNHLYFYWYRQILGQKVEFLVSFYNNEISEKSEIFDDQFSVERPDGSNFTLKIRSTKLEDSAMYFCASRQGYTEAFFGQGTRLTVV.

The rearrangement joins TRBV5-6 to TRBJ1-1; D possibly corresponds to TRBD1 (6 bases). Germline lookup yields CDR1 SGHDT and CDR2 YYEEEE. V lost 2 bases, J lost 4 bases, and 12 bases lay in between. The CDR3 is 14 amino acids. The CDR3 region is CASSLGGEGTEAFF. CDR3 coding DNA: TGTGCCAGCAGCTTAGGGGGAGAGGGCACTGAAGCTTTCTTT. Supplemented by reference TRBV5-6 and TRBJ1-1, the full variable domain reads DAGVTQSPTHLIKTRGQQVTLRCSPKSGHDTVSWYQQALGQGPQFIFQYYEEEERQRGNFPDRFSGHQFPNYSSELNVNALLLGDSALYLCASSLGGEGTEAFFGQGTRLTVV.

The chain employs TRBV6-4 and TRBJ2-3, with 11 bases fitting TRBD1. Losses at the gene ends were 10 bases for V and 4 bases for J; bases not matched to a gene: 4. The CDR3 consists of 13 residues. CDR1 and CDR2 (germline): MRHNA, SNTAGT. The CDR3 DNA reads as TGTGCCACCGGGACAGGGGGATCAGATACGCAGTATTTT. Translation gives CATGTGGSDTQYF.

This rearrangement joins TRBV6-4 to TRBJ1-6; D gene unclear. Germline-derived CDR1 and CDR2 are MRHNA and SNTAGT. The V and J ends lost 6 bases and 7 bases respectively, with 19 bases between them. There are 16 residues in the CDR3. In nucleotides, the CDR3 is TGTGCCAGCAGCGTTCCGGAGGAGCAGAAGAATTCACCCCTCCACTTT. Residues: CASSVPEEQKNSPLHF.

The chain couples TRBV7-8 to TRBJ2-7; D is possibly TRBD2 (6 bases). Trimming took off 4 bases at V and 4 bases at J, with 17 bases between the two ends. Looked up from germline, CDR1 is SGHVS and CDR2 is FQNEAQ. This CDR3 contains 15 residues. The CDR3 region has the DNA TGTGCCAGCAGCTATGGGACTTTCGCCCGTTACGAGCAGTACTTC. It encodes CASSYGTFARYEQYF.

This chain links TRBV9 with TRBJ2-2; 9 positions match TRBD2. V was clipped by 3 bases and J by 6 bases; unmatched bases: 12. The length of the CDR3 is 17 residues. CDR1 and CDR2 (germline): SGDLS, YYNGEE. CDR3: CASSAAYSGTSPGELFF. The CDR3 DNA follows: TGTGCCAGCAGCGCAGCATACTCCGGGACTAGCCCCGGGGAGCTGTTTTTT.

The rearrangement links TRBV5-1 to TRBJ1-2; 8 nucleotides line up with TRBD1. The CDR3 covers 15 residues. Germline V gives CDR1 SGHRS, CDR2 YFSETQ. With V trimmed by 0 bases and J by 5 bases, 6 bases remained unmatched. CDR3: CASSLGGTGAYGYTF. The CDR3 coding sequence is TGCGCCAGCAGCTTGGGCGGGACAGGAGCTTATGGCTACACCTTC.

The rearrangement uses TRBV6-5 and TRBJ1-1; D gene uncertain. Germline V gene lookup returns CDR1 MNHEY and CDR2 SVGAGI. This CDR3 has 13 amino acids. V was clipped by 6 bases and J by 1 base, with 9 bases between them. CDR3: CASRRGGNTEAFF. The CDR3 nucleotides are TGTGCCAGCAGACGCGGCGGGAACACTGAAGCTTTCTTT.

Here the CDR3 DNA reads TGTGCCAGCTCACCACGAGCAGAGACCCAGTACTTC. As protein: CASSPRAETQYF. This sequence joins TRBV18 and TRBJ2-5; D gene ambiguous. Germline CDR1 is KGHSH and CDR2 is LQKENI. The CDR3 spans 12 residues. Trimming cost V 1 base and J 4 bases, with 4 bases left between them.

V is TRBV30 and J is TRBJ1-1; 7 positions agree with TRBD1. The CDR3 covers 14 residues. Per the germline V gene, CDR1 is GTSNPN and CDR2 is SVGIG (reference sequence). V was pared by 3 bases and J by 4 bases, with 8 bases of the junction left unmatched. This CDR3 is CAWRETGLSTEAFF. The CDR3 DNA is TGTGCCTGGAGAGAGACAGGGTTGAGCACTGAAGCTTTCTTT.

The chain carries TRBV5-4 and TRBJ2-7; 8 positions agree with TRBD1. The CDR3 spans 15 residues. In germline, CDR1 is SGHNT, CDR2 YYREEE (reference sequence). Trimming took 1 base from V and 1 from J; bases not matched to a gene: 4. In nucleotides, the CDR3 is TGTGCCAGCAGCTTGTACAGGGGGGTATCCTACGAGCAGTACTTC. It translates to CASSLYRGVSYEQYF.

The chain employs TRBV11-2 and TRBJ2-1, with a weak D call TRBD1 (5 bases). This CDR3 comprises 17 residues. Trimming took off 3 bases at V and 3 bases at J, with 18 bases between the two ends. Germline V gives CDR1 SGHAT, CDR2 FQNNGV. The CDR3 is CASSLSVVWQGYNEQFF. The CDR3 bases are TGTGCCAGCAGCTTGTCGGTGGTTTGGCAGGGCTACAATGAGCAGTTCTTC.

This clone has just a few counts. The chain has TRBV6-4 and TRBJ2-3; 7 nucleotides align to TRBD2. There are 16 residues in the CDR3. Germline trimming cut 2 bases from V and 4 bases from J; bases unmatched to any gene: 9. The germline V gene has CDR1 MRHNA and CDR2 SNTAGT. Here the CDR3 reads CASSDKAGGGADTQYF. The CDR3 bases are TGTGCCAGCAGTGACAAAGCTGGCGGGGGAGCAGATACGCAGTATTTT.

Comment on this clone: One junction end does not reproduce the germline sequence, and a read error may be involved. The chain recombines TRBV7-7 with TRBJ2-1; D may be TRBD1 (5 bases). CDR3 length equals 16 residues. Germline lookup yields CDR1 SSHAT and CDR2 FNYEAQ (reference sequence). The CDR3 loop reads CASSPREGATYNEQFF. CDR3 nucleotides: TGTGCTAGCAGCCCTAGAGAAGGGGCAACTTACAATGAGCAGTTCTTC.

The CDR3 DNA is TGTGCCAGCAGCTTGACGCACAGGGGTCACACTGAAGCTTTCTTT. Its translation: CASSLTHRGHTEAFF. The gene calls are TRBV7-3 and TRBJ1-1; TRBD1 aligns across 7 bases. The CDR3 is made up of 15 amino acids. Germline V gives CDR1 SGHTA, CDR2 FQGTGA. The junction had 7 bases not matched to a gene; V was cut back by 3 bases and J by 3 bases.

This chain uses TRBV27 with TRBJ2-1; 8 bases line up with TRBD2. Per the germline V gene, CDR1 is MNHEY and CDR2 is SMNVEV (reference sequence). This CDR3 spans 11 amino acids. Trimming took 5 bases from V and 9 from J; bases not matched to a gene: 0. CDR3 residues: CASSRGGEQFF. CDR3 coding DNA: TGTGCCAGCAGTCGGGGGGGTGAGCAGTTCTTC.